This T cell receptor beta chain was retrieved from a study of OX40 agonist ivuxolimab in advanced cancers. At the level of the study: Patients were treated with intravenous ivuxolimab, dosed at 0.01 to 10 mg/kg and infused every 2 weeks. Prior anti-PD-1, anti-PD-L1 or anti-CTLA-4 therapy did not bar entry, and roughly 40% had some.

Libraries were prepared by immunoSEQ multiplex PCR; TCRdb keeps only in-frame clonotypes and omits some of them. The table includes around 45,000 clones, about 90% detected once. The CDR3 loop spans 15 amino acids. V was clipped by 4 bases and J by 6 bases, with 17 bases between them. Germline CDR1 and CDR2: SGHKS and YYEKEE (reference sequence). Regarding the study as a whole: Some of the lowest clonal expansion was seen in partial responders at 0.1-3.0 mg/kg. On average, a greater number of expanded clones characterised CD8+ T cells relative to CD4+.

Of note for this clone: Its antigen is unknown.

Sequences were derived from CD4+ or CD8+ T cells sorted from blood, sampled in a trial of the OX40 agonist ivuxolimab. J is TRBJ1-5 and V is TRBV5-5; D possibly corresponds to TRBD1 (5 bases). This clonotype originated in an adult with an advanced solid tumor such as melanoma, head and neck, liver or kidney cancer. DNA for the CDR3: TGTGCCAGCAGCCAAACTGGGGGAGCGGGTCAGCCCCAGCATTTT. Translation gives CASSQTGGAGQPQHF.